This entry lists 21 T cell receptor beta chains sequenced from one sample in a study of blood T cell repertoires in COVID-19. Libraries were prepared by immunoSEQ multiplex PCR; TCRdb keeps only in-frame clonotypes and omits some of them. Of approximately 220,000 clones detected, roughly 89% appear once; the ten largest clones hold about 2.5%. Specimen: PBMCs or T cells enriched from blood (not recorded which). Receptor source: a woman aged 25 to 39 with acute COVID-19.

The J gene is TRBJ2-2, the V gene TRBV4-3; D perhaps matches TRBD2 (5 bases). Germline CDR1 LGHNA, CDR2 YSLEER. The CDR3 is 17 residues long. Trimming left V 1 base short and J 3 bases short, with 15 bases between. CDR3 in DNA: TGCGCCAGCAGCCAAGCGAGGGTTGGGCCATACACCGGGGAGCTGTTTTTT. It is translated as CASSQARVGPYTGELFF.

The rearrangement joins TRBV7-9 to TRBJ2-7; 11 bases align to TRBD2. The V gene's germline CDR1 is SEHNR and CDR2 FQNEAQ (reference sequence). The CDR3 has 15 residues. With 1 base clipped from V and 3 bases from J, the junction kept 2 bases outside the gene matches. CDR3 sequence: CASSLGGLAGYEQYF. CDR3 nucleotides: TGTGCCAGCAGCTTAGGAGGACTAGCGGGCTACGAGCAGTACTTC.

This clone was observed a single time. The CDR3 DNA sequence: TGCGCCAGCAGCTACTCCTCGGGTTCTAGCACAGATACGCAGTATTTT. Its translation: CASSYSSGSSTDTQYF. The chain combines TRBV5-1 with TRBJ2-3, with D hard to call. The CDR3 runs to 16 residues. V lost 3 bases, J lost 0 bases, and 14 bases lay in between. CDR1 is SGHRS and CDR2 is YFSETQ in the germline V gene.

V usage is TRBV11-3 and J usage is TRBJ2-7; 8 bases agree with TRBD1. Germline V gene lookup returns CDR1 SGHNT and CDR2 YENEEA. This CDR3 comprises 15 residues. The trim removed 0 bases at V and 5 bases at J, leaving 6 bases unmatched. The chain's CDR3 is CASSLDVDRGHEQYF. The CDR3 region has the DNA TGTGCCAGCAGCTTAGACGTTGACAGGGGCCACGAGCAGTACTTC. Together with reference TRBV11-3 and TRBJ2-7, the CDR3 gives the full variable domain: EAGVVQSPRYKIIEKKQPVAFWCNPISGHNTLYWYLQNLGQGPELLIRYENEEAVDDSQLPKDRFSAERLKGVDSTLKIQPAELGDSAVYLCASSLDVDRGHEQYFGPGTRLTVT.

The chain couples TRBV18 to TRBJ2-7, with TRBD1 identical over 7 bases. J lost 4 bases, V lost 6 bases, and 3 bases had no gene match. From germline, CDR1 is KGHSH and CDR2 LQKENI. The CDR3 runs to 12 residues. The CDR3: CASSRQGYEQYF. In DNA form, the CDR3 reads TGTGCCAGCTCCCGACAGGGTTACGAGCAGTACTTC.

The rearrangement uses TRBV4-3 and TRBJ2-7, with 7 bases aligning to TRBD1. After removal of 1 base from V and 4 bases from J, the junction contained 4 bases not matched to a gene. CDR1 and CDR2 (germline): LGHNA, YSLEER. The CDR3 has 14 residues. Written as DNA, the CDR3 is TGCGCCAGCAGCCAAGCAAGACAGGGATACGAGCAGTACTTC. As protein: CASSQARQGYEQYF.

J is TRBJ2-7 and V is TRBV4-2, with 9 bases matching TRBD1. With 3 bases clipped from V and 3 bases from J, the junction kept 3 bases outside the gene matches. Germline assignment: CDR1 LGHNA and CDR2 YNFKEQ. The CDR3 covers 14 residues. The CDR3 DNA follows: TGTGCCAGCAGCCACGGGGACAGGGACTACGAGCAGTACTTC. This translates into CASSHGDRDYEQYF.

The chain joins TRBV7-6 to TRBJ1-5; D remains ambiguous. CDR3 length: 13 amino acids. V lost 5 bases and J lost 2, with 7 bases in between. Per germline, CDR1 SGHVS and CDR2 FNYEAQ. CDR3 in DNA: TGTGCCAGCAGCCACGGTGGCAATCAGCCCCAGCATTTT. This sequence encodes CASSHGGNQPQHF. The whole variable domain, remainder taken from reference TRBV7-6 and TRBJ1-5, is GAGVSQSPRYKVTKRGQDVALRCDPISGHVSLYWYRQALGQGPEFLTYFNYEAQQDKSGLPNDRFSAERPEGSISTLTIQRTEQRDSAMYRCASSHGGNQPQHFGDGTRLSIL.

The rearrangement uses TRBV27 and TRBJ2-2; tentatively, D is TRBD2 (6 bases). Trimming shortened V by 5 bases and J by 4 bases, and 14 bases separated the two germline ends. The CDR3 covers 15 residues. Germline V CDR1 and CDR2: MNHEY, SMNVEV (reference sequence). The CDR3 coding sequence is TGTGCCAGCAGTCCCGGGACTTCGTCCACCGGGGAGCTGTTTTTT. This gives the protein CASSPGTSSTGELFF.

This clone was seen a single time. The rearrangement uses TRBV6-2 or TRBV6-3 and TRBJ1-6, with D perhaps matching TRBD1 (6 bases). Trimming removed 4 bases from V and 10 bases from J, with 14 bases in between. The CDR3 spans 14 residues. Germline V gene lookup returns CDR1 MNHEY and CDR2 SVGEGT. CDR3 protein: CASSLTGDRSPLHF. The CDR3 nucleotides read TGTGCCAGCAGTTTGACAGGCGACAGGTCACCCCTCCACTTT.

This clone has more than one count but fewer than ten. The chain carries TRBV5-1 and TRBJ2-7, with D perhaps TRBD2 (5 bases). V dropped 4 bases and J dropped 1 base, with 12 bases sitting between them. This CDR3 has 14 residues. The germline V gene has CDR1 SGHRS and CDR2 YFSETQ. CDR3 DNA: TGCGCCAGCAGCCCCGCTCGGGATTCCTACGAGCAGTACTTC. It encodes CASSPARDSYEQYF.

J is TRBJ1-5 and V is TRBV10-3; TRBD1 agrees at 7 bases. The CDR3 is 14 amino acids. Per the germline V gene, CDR1 is ENHRY and CDR2 is SYGVKD. V shed 3 bases, J shed 5 bases, and the junction held 4 bases outside the gene matches. The CDR3 loop reads CAISEGDSDQPQHF. The DNA of the CDR3 is TGTGCCATCAGTGAAGGGGACAGCGATCAGCCCCAGCATTTT.

The rearrangement joins TRBV18 to TRBJ1-3; 9 bases match TRBD1. With 2 bases clipped from V and 3 bases from J, the junction kept 2 bases outside the gene matches. Per germline, CDR1 KGHSH and CDR2 LQKENI. This CDR3 contains 15 residues. CDR3 region: CASSPGTGRGNTIYF. CDR3 coding DNA: TGTGCCAGCTCACCAGGGACAGGGCGTGGAAACACCATATATTTT.

The chain links TRBV4-3 to TRBJ2-2, with 7 bases aligning to TRBD1. The CDR3 spans 15 residues. V shed 4 bases and J 7 bases; nucleotides not matched to a gene: 9. Germline V gene data show CDR1 as LGHNA and CDR2 as YSLEER. CDR3 coding DNA: TGCGCCAGCAGCCTAGTCGACAGGGTGGGCGGGGAGCTGTTTTTT. This sequence encodes CASSLVDRVGGELFF.

V is TRBV29-1 and J is TRBJ1-2; D remains ambiguous. The V gene's germline CDR1 is SQVTM and CDR2 ANQGSEA. The CDR3 has 12 amino acids. The ends were cut back, 0 bases at V and 1 base at J, with 3 bases in the middle. The CDR3 nucleotides are TGCAGCGTTGAAGATCTTAACTATGGCTACACCTTC. Protein product: CSVEDLNYGYTF.

The chain employs TRBV18 and TRBJ1-5; possible D gene TRBD1, 6 bases. V was trimmed by 5 bases and J by 3 bases, leaving 17 bases between them. The CDR3 is 16 residues long. Germline CDR1 reads KGHSH; CDR2 reads LQKENI. Written as DNA, the CDR3 is TGTGCCAGCTCATTTATCAGGGGAGATAACAATCAGCCCCAGCATTTT. Protein product: CASSFIRGDNNQPQHF.

This chain links TRBV5-1 with TRBJ1-2; TRBD1 matches 8 bases. V lost 2 bases to trimming and J lost 0 bases; unmatched junction nucleotides: 6. The CDR3 contains 16 residues. Germline V gene lookup returns CDR1 SGHRS and CDR2 YFSETQ. CDR3 in DNA: TGCGCCAGCAGCTTATACGGACAGGGAACTAACTATGGCTACACCTTC. It is translated as CASSLYGQGTNYGYTF.

The V gene is TRBV19, the J gene TRBJ1-6; TRBD1 aligns across 9 bases. Germline V gene lookup returns CDR1 LNHDA and CDR2 SQIVND (reference sequence). CDR3 size: 15 residues. J was trimmed by 10 bases and V by 3 bases; bases with no gene match: 7. The CDR3 nucleotides read TGTGCCAGTAGTATCTCCCGACAGGGGGACTCACCCCTCCACTTT. Protein sequence: CASSISRQGDSPLHF.

The CDR3 DNA reads as TGTGCCAGCAGCCAAGATTGGAACAGGGGATATGGCTACACCTTC. Protein: CASSQDWNRGYGYTF. The chain combines TRBV3-1 (or the pseudogene TRBV3-2) with TRBJ1-2; 7 positions match TRBD1. Unmatched junction bases numbered 6, after V lost 0 bases and J lost 5 bases. Germline-derived CDR1 and CDR2 are LGHDT and YNNKEL (reference sequence). The CDR3 extends over 15 amino acids.

CDR3 sequence: CASSSQDRADTEAFF. The CDR3 DNA is TGTGCCAGCAGCTCACAGGACAGGGCGGACACTGAAGCTTTCTTT. The chain is built from TRBV11-2 and TRBJ1-1, with TRBD1 matching over 8 bases. Germline assignment: CDR1 SGHAT and CDR2 FQNNGV. The J segment lost 3 bases and the V segment lost 4 bases, leaving 7 bases of the junction unmatched. This CDR3 comprises 15 residues.

CDR3 in DNA: TGTGCCAGCAGCTTCGCGCAGGAAAATTCACCCCTCCACTTT. This translates into CASSFAQENSPLHF. The J gene is TRBJ1-6, the V gene TRBV7-6; no definite D call. Germline V CDR1 and CDR2: SGHVS, FNYEAQ. CDR3 length: 14 amino acids. Trimming removed 3 bases from V and 7 bases from J, with 10 bases in between.